This T cell receptor (beta chain) was recovered during a study of control samples from healthy donors and cancer patients. Germline-derived CDR1 and CDR2 are SGHNT and YYREEE (reference sequence). The length of the CDR3 is 15 residues. V trimming: 6 bases; J trimming: 1 base; junction bases outside the gene matches: 8. Libraries were prepared by immunoSEQ multiplex PCR; TCRdb keeps only in-frame clonotypes and omits some of them. The sample holds 90,000 to 150,000 clones, about 89% seen once. The V call is TRBV5-4, the J call TRBJ1-1; 8 nucleotides agree with TRBD1. The TCR was taken from a middle-aged man in good health. The sequenced sample was blood. Here the CDR3 DNA reads TGTGCCAGCAACAATCAGGGGGCGCGGAACACTGAAGCTTTCTTT. It translates to CASNNQGARNTEAFF.